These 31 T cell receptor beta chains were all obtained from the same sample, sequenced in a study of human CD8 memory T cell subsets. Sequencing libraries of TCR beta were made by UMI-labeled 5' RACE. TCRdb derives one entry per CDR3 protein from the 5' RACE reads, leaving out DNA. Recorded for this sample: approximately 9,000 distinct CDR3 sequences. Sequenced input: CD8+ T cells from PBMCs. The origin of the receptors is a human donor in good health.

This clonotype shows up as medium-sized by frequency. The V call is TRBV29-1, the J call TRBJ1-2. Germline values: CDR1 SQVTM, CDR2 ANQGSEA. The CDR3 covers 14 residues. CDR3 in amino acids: CSVTPDGANYGYTF.

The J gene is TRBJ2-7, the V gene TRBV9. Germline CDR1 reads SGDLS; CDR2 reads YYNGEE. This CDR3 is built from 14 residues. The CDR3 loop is CASSVEAYTYEQYF.

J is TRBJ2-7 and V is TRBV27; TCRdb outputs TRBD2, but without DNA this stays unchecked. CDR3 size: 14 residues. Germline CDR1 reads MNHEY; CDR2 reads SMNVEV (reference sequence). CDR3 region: CASSYSGPPYEQYF.

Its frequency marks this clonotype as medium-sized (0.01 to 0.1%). This chain's CDR3 is CASSVVLSSTDTQYF. The chain has TRBV10-2 and TRBJ2-3. This CDR3 is built from 15 residues. Germline V gene sequence: CDR1 WSHSY, CDR2 SAAADI.

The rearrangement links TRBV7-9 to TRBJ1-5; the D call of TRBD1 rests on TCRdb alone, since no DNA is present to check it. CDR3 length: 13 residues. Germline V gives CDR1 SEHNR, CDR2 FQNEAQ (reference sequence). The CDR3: CASSPDSDQPQHF.

The CDR3 sequence: CASSLARTGKETQYF. V usage is TRBV5-6 and J usage is TRBJ2-5; TCRdb picks TRBD1, but there is no DNA to check that call. Per the germline V gene, CDR1 is SGHDT and CDR2 is YYEEEE. The CDR3 covers 15 residues.

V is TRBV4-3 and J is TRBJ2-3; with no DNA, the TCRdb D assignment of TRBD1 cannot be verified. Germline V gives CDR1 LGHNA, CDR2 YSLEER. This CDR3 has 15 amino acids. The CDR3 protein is CASSQEEGGADTQYF.

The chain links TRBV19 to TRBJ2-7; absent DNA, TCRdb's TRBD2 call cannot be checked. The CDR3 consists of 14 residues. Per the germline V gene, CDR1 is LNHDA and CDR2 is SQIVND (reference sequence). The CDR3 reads CASSAGTSLYEQYF.

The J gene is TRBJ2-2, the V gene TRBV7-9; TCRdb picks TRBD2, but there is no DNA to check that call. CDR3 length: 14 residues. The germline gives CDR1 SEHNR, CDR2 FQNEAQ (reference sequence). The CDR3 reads CASRARPLLGELFF.

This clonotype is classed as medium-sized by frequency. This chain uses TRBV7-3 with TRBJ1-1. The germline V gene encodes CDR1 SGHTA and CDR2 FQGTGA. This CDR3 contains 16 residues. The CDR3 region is CASSLKLVDMNTEAFF.

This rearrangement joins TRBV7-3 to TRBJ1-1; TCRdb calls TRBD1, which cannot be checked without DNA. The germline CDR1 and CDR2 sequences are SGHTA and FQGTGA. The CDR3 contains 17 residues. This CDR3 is CASSLIGAGGAGTEAFF.

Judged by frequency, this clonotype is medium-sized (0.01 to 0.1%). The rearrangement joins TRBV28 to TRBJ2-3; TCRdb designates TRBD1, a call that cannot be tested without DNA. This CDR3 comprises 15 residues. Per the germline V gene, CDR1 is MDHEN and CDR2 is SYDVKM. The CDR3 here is CASSPGTGDTDTQYF.

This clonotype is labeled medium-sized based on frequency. The CDR3 loop is CASSPPFDRENSPLHF. The V gene is TRBV7-9, the J gene TRBJ1-6; TCRdb outputs TRBD1, but without DNA this stays unchecked. The CDR3 loop spans 16 amino acids. Germline loops: CDR1 SEHNR, CDR2 FQNEAQ (reference sequence).

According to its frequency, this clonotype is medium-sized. The CDR3 sequence: CASSPRQGDINGYTF. J is TRBJ1-2 and V is TRBV4-1; TCRdb indicates TRBD1, and absent DNA this call remains unverified. This CDR3 has 15 amino acids. Germline V lookup: CDR1 MGHRA, CDR2 YSYEKL.

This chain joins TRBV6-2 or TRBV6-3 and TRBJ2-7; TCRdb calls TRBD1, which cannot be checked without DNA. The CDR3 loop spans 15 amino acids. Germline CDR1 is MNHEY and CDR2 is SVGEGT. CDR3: CASKTSRGFSYEQYF.

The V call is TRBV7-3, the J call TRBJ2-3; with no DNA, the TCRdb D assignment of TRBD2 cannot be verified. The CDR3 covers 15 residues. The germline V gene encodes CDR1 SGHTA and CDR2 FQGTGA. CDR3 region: CASSGRGGPTDTQYF.

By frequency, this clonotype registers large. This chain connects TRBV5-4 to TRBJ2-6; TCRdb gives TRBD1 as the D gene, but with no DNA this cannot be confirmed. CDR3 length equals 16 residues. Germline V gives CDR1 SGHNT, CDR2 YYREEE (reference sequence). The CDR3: CASSPGGGLGANVLTF. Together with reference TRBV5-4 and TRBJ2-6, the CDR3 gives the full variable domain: ETGVTQSPTHLIKTRGQQVTLRCSSQSGHNTVSWYQQALGQGPQFIFQYYREEENGRGNFPPRFSGLQFPNYSSELNVNALELDDSALYLCASSPGGGLGANVLTFGAGSRLTVL.

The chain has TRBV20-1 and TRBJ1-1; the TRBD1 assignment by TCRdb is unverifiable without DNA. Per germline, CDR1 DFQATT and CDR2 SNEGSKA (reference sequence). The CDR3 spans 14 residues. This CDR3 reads CSARPGEGVTEAFF.

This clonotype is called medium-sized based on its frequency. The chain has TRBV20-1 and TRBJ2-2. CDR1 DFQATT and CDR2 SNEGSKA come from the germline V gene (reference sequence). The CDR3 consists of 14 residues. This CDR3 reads CSARAGFLGGELFF.

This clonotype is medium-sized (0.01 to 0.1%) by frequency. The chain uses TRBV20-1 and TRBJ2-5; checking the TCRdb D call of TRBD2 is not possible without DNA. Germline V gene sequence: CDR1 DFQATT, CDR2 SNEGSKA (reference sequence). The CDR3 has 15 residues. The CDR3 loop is CSARDIQGLQETQYF.

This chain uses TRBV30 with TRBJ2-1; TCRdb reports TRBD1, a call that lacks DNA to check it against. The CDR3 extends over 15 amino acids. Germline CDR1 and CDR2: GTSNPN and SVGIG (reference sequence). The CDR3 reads CAWSSGTGHYNEQFF.

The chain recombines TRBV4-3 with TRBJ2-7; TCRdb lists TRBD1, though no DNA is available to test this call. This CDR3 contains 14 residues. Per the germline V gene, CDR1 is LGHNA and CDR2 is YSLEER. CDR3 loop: CASSPRGEPHEQYF.

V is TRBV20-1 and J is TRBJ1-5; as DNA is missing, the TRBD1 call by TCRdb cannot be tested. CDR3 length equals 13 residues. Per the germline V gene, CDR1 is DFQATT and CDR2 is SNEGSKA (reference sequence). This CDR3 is CSVSGTWGQPQHF.

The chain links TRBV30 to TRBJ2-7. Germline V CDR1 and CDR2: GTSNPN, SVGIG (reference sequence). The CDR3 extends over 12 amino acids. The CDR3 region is CAWSVIPYEQYF.

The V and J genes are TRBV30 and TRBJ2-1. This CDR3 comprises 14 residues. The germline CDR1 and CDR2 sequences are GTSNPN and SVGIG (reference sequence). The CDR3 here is CAWSADSSYNEQFF.

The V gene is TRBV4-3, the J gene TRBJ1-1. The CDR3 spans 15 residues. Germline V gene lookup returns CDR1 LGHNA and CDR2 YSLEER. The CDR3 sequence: CASSQDRAEATEAFF.

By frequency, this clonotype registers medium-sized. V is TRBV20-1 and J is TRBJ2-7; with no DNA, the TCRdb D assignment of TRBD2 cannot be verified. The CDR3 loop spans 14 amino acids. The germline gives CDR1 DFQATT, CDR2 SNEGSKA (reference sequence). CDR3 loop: CSAGETSEDYEQYF.

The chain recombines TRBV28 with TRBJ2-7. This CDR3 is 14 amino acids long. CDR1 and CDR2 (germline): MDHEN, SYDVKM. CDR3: CASGQQESPYEQYF.

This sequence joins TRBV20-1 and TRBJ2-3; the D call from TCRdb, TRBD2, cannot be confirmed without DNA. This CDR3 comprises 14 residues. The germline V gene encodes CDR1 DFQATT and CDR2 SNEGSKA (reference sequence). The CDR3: CSATEGLSTDTQYF.

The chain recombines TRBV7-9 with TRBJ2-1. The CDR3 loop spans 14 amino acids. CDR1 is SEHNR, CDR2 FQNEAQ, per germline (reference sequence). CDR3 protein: CASSLGGYVDEQFF.

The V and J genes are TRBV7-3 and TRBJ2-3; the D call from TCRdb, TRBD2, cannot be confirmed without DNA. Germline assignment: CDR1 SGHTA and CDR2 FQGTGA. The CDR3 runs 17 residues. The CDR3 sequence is CASSPTRLAGGADTQYF.